Given below is one TCR beta chain in context. Its antigen is not identified. This specimen belongs to a study of shared clonotypes between healthy human individuals. Regarding the study as a whole: Sequencing depth was a factor that was expected to affect clonotype sharing among donors. In contrast to clonotypes shared by all four donors, non-shared clonotypes had lower generation probabilities.

Data came from immunoSEQ multiplex PCR; TCRdb stores just in-frame clones and leaves some out. In the table there are around 2,000,000 clones, about 95% of which are singletons. Positive CCR7 selection of CD45RO-negative cells yielded the naive CD8 cells, and terminally differentiated effector memory CD45RA+ cells were excluded. This clonotype originated in a man younger than 35 in good health. The sequenced sample was naive CD8+ T cells sorted from blood.

The CDR3 nucleotides read TGTGCCAGCAGTGATTTAGCGGACCGCTACGAGCAGTACTTC. Its protein product is CASSDLADRYEQYF. The rearrangement uses TRBV2 and TRBJ2-7, with D possibly being TRBD2 (6 bases). This CDR3 is 14 amino acids long. Looked up from germline, CDR1 is SNHLY and CDR2 is FYNNEI. V was cut by 3 bases and J by 3 bases, with 12 bases left in between.